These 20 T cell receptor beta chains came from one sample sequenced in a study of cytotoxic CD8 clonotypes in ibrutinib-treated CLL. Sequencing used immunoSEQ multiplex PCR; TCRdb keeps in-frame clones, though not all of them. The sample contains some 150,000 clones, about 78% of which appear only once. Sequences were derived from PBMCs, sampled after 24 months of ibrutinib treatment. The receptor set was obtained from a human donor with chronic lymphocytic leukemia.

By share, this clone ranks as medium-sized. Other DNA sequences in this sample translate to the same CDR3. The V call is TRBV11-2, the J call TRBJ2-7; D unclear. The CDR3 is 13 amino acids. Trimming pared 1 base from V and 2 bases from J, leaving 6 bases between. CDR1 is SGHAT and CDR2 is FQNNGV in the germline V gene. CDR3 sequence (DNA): TGTGCCAGCAGCTTAGGGCAGACCTACGAGCAGTACTTC. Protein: CASSLGQTYEQYF.

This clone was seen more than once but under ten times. CDR3 bases: TGTGCCAGTAGTATCGGTTTGACTAGCGGGGGCCATAGCATTCAGTACTTC. Protein sequence: CASSIGLTSGGHSIQYF. The chain uses TRBV19 and TRBJ2-4; 12 bases line up with TRBD2. Germline assignment: CDR1 LNHDA and CDR2 SQIVND (reference sequence). The CDR3 is 17 residues long. Trimming cost V 3 bases and J 9 bases; bases outside gene matches: 12. The variable domain in full, with the rest retrieved from reference TRBV19 and TRBJ2-4, is DGGITQSPKYLFRKEGQNVTLSCEQNLNHDAMYWYRQDPGQGLRLIYYSQIVNDFQKGDIAEGYSVSREKKESFPLTVTSAQKNPTAFYLCASSIGLTSGGHSIQYFGAGTRLSVL.

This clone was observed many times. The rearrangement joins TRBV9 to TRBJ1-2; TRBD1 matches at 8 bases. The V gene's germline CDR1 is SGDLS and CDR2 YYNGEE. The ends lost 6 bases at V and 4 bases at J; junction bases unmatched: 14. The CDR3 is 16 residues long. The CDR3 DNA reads TGTGCCAGCACGGCCCCGCCCGGACAGGGTGGCTATGGCTACACCTTC. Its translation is CASTAPPGQGGYGYTF. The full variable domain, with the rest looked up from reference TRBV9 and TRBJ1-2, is DSGVTQTPKHLITATGQRVTLRCSPRSGDLSVYWYQQSLDQGLQFLIQYYNGEERAKGNILERFSAQQFPDLHSELNLSSLELGDSALYFCASTAPPGQGGYGYTFGSGTRLTVV.

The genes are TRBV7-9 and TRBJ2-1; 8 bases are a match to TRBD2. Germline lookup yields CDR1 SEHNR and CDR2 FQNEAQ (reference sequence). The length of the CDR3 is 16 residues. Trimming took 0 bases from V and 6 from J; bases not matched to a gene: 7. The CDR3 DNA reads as TGTGCCAGCAGCTTAGCGTCTAGCGGGCGAACCAATGAGCAGTTCTTC. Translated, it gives CASSLASSGRTNEQFF.

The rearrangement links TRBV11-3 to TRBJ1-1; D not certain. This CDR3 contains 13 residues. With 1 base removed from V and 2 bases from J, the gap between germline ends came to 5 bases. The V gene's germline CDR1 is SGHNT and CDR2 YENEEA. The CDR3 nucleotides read TGTGCCAGCAGCTTAGTCAGAAACACTGAAGCTTTCTTT. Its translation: CASSLVRNTEAFF.

The CDR3 sequence: CASSLRSNEQFF. Written as DNA, the CDR3 is TGTGCCAGCAGCCTCCGTAGCAATGAGCAGTTCTTC. The chain uses TRBV7-2 and TRBJ2-1; D ambiguous. Germline CDR1 reads SGHTA; CDR2 reads FQGNSA. Trimming removed 5 bases at V and 6 bases at J, with 8 bases between. The CDR3 extends over 12 amino acids.

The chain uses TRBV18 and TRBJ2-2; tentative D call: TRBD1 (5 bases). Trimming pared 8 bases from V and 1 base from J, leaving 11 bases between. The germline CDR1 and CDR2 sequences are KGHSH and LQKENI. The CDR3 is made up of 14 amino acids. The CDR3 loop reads CASRNRKNTGELFF. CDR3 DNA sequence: TGTGCCAGCCGCAACAGGAAGAACACCGGGGAGCTGTTTTTT. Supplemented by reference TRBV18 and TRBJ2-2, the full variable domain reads NAGVMQNPRHLVRRRGQEARLRCSPMKGHSHVYWYRQLPEEGLKFMVYLQKENIIDESGMPKERFSAEFPKEGPSILRIQQVVRGDSAAYFCASRNRKNTGELFFGEGSRLTVL.

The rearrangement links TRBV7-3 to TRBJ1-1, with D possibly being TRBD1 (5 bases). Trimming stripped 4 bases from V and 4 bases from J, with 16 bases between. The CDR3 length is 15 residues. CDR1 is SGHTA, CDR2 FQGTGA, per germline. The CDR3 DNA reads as TGTGCCAGCAGCTCCCTGGGGGAAGGGGTCACTGAAGCTTTCTTT. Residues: CASSSLGEGVTEAFF.

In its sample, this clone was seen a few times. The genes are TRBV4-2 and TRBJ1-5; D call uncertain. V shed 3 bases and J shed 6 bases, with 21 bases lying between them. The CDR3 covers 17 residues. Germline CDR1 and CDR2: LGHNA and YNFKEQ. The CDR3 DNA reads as TGTGCCAGCAGCCAGGTGGCGGGTCCAGGCACTCCTCAGCCCCAGCATTTT. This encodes CASSQVAGPGTPQPQHF.

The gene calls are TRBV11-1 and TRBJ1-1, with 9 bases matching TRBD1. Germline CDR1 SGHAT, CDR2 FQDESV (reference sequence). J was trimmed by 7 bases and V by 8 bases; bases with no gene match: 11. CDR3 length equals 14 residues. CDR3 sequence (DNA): TGTGCCAGCGGACCCGACAGGGGGTTTCTTGAAGCTTTCTTT. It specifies CASGPDRGFLEAFF.

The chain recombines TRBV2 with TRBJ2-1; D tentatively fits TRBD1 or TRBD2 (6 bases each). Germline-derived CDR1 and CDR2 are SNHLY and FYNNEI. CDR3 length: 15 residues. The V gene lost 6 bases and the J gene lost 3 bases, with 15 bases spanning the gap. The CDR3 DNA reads TGTGCCAGCAGCTCCTCCGGGGGCGACTACAATGAGCAGTTCTTC. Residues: CASSSSGGDYNEQFF.

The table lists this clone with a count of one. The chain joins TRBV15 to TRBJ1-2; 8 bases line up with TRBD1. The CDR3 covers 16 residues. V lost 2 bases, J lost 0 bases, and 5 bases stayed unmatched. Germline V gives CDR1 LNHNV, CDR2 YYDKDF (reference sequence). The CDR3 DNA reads TGTGCCACCAGCAGAACCGACAGGGGCCCTAACTATGGCTACACCTTC. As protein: CATSRTDRGPNYGYTF.

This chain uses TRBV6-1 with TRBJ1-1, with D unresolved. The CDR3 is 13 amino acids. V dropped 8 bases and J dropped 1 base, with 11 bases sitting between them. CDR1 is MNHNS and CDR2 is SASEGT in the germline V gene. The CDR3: CASLSEPNTEAFF. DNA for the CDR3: TGTGCCAGCCTTTCCGAACCGAACACTGAAGCTTTCTTT.

This chain's CDR3 is CASKASGGWWNEQFF. The CDR3 DNA reads as TGTGCCAGCAAAGCTAGCGGGGGTTGGTGGAATGAGCAGTTCTTC. This chain joins TRBV27 and TRBJ2-1, with TRBD2 matching 10 bases. In germline, CDR1 is MNHEY, CDR2 SMNVEV (reference sequence). CDR3 length equals 15 residues. Losses at the gene ends were 7 bases for V and 7 bases for J; bases not matched to a gene: 10.

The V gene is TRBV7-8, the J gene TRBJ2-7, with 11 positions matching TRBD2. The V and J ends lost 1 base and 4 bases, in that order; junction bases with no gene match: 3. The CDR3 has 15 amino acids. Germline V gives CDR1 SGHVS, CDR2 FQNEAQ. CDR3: CASSLGGLAVYEQYF. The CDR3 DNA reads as TGTGCCAGCAGCTTAGGGGGACTAGCGGTGTACGAGCAGTACTTC. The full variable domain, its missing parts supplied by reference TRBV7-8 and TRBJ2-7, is GAGVSQSPRYKVAKRGQDVALRCDPISGHVSLFWYQQALGQGPEFLTYFQNEAQLDKSGLPSDRFFAERPEGSVSTLKIQRTQQEDSAVYLCASSLGGLAVYEQYFGPGTRLTVT.

The CDR3 here is CASSFTGQGNTIYF. The CDR3 coding sequence is TGCGCCAGCAGCTTTACCGGACAGGGGAACACCATATATTTT. The rearrangement uses TRBV5-1 and TRBJ1-3, with TRBD1 matching 9 bases. Germline CDR1 SGHRS, CDR2 YFSETQ. This CDR3 comprises 14 residues. Trimming removed 2 bases from V and 7 bases from J; junction bases left unmatched: 4.

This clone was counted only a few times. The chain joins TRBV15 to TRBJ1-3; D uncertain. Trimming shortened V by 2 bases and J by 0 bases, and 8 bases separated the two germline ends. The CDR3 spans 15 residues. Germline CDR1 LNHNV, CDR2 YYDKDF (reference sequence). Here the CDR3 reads CATSRRRGSGNTIYF. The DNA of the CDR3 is TGTGCCACCAGCAGACGGCGGGGCTCTGGAAACACCATATATTTT.

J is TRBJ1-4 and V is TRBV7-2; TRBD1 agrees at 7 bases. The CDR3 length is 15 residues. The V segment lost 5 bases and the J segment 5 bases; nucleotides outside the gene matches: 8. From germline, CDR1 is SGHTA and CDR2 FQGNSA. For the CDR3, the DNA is TGTGCCAGCAGCGCACAGACAGGGAAGAATGAAAAACTGTTTTTT. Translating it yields CASSAQTGKNEKLFF.

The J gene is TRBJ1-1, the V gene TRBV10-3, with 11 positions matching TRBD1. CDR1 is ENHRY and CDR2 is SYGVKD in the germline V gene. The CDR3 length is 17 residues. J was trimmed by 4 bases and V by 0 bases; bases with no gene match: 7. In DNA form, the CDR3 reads TGTGCCATCAGTGAGTCCGGGACAGGGGGGGGGAGCACTGAAGCTTTCTTT. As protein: CAISESGTGGGSTEAFF.

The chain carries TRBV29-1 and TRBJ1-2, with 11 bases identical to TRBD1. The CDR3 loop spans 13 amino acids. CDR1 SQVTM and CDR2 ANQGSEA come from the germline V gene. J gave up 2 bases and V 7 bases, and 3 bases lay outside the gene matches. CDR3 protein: CSAGQGANYGYTF. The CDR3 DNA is TGCAGCGCCGGACAGGGGGCGAACTATGGCTACACCTTC.